The 9 T cell receptor beta chains below come from one sample, sequenced in a study of shared T cell receptors in the human thymus. The data were produced by immunoSEQ multiplex PCR, yet TCRdb's version contains in-frame clones alone and is incomplete. The repertoire holds 700,000 to 750,000 clones, with approximately 83% as singletons. In addition, the sample was reused for a study of human thymus T cells.

Sample: thymocytes. Receptor source: a girl younger than two with a congenital heart defect.

The chain recombines TRBV6-5 with TRBJ1-5; possible D gene TRBD1, 6 bases. Germline loops: CDR1 MNHEY, CDR2 SVGAGI. CDR3 size: 13 residues. V lost 5 bases and J 9 bases, leaving 14 bases between the germline ends. The CDR3 here is CASSDFGGRPQHF. In nucleotides, the CDR3 is TGTGCCAGCAGTGACTTCGGGGGGCGGCCCCAGCATTTT.

The chain employs TRBV21-1 and TRBJ1-3; the table assigns TRBD1, which was not confirmed against the DNA. TRBV21-1 is reported as a pseudogene. This CDR3 is built from 14 residues. CDR3 residues: CANRGQVTGNTIYF. In nucleotides, the CDR3 is TGTGCCAACCGGGGACAGGTGACAGGAAACACCATATATTTT.

This chain links TRBV29-1 with TRBJ2-1; a possible D gene is TRBD2 (7 bases). Germline V gene data show CDR1 as SQVTM and CDR2 as ANQGSEA. V lost 2 bases and J 7 bases, leaving 18 bases between the germline ends. The CDR3 sequence is 15 residues long. CDR3 DNA sequence: TGCAGCGTTGAAAGGGAGGGGGGGCCCCGTAATGAGCAGTTCTTC. It encodes CSVEREGGPRNEQFF.

The gene calls are TRBV6-6 and TRBJ1-1, with D possibly being TRBD1 (6 bases). With 9 bases removed from V and 1 base from J, the gap between germline ends came to 15 bases. This CDR3 comprises 14 residues. CDR1 is MNHNY and CDR2 is SVGAGI in the germline V gene (reference sequence). CDR3 bases: TGTGCCAGTGGCCCGGGACACAAGAACACTGAAGCTTTCTTT. It specifies CASGPGHKNTEAFF.

The chain has TRBV27 and TRBJ1-1; 10 bases are shared with TRBD1. Trimming cost V 6 bases and J 3 bases; bases outside gene matches: 22. Germline lookup yields CDR1 MNHEY and CDR2 SMNVEV (reference sequence). There are 20 residues in the CDR3. Written as DNA, the CDR3 is TGTGCCAGCAGCTCCCTCCCTTTAGGGACAGGGGAGGAGGTGGACACTGAAGCTTTCTTT. It encodes CASSSLPLGTGEEVDTEAFF.

V gene TRBV19 combines with J gene TRBJ1-1; weak D call: TRBD1 (5 bases). The germline gives CDR1 LNHDA, CDR2 SQIVND (reference sequence). The CDR3 totals 14 residues. V lost 6 bases and J 4 bases, leaving 15 bases between the germline ends. The DNA for the CDR3 is TGTGCCAGTAGATTGGACACACTGGGCACTGAAGCTTTCTTT. This gives the protein CASRLDTLGTEAFF.

The V call is TRBV19, the J call TRBJ1-2, with D possibly matching TRBD1 (5 bases). V was trimmed by 5 bases and J by 5 bases, leaving 18 bases between them. The germline V gene has CDR1 LNHDA and CDR2 SQIVND (reference sequence). The CDR3 spans 15 residues. The CDR3 spells CASSLGLGREYGYTF. CDR3 bases: TGTGCCAGTAGTCTGGGCCTGGGCAGGGAATATGGCTACACCTTC.

The V gene is TRBV10-3, the J gene TRBJ2-1; possible D gene TRBD1, 7 bases. CDR1 is ENHRY, CDR2 SYGVKD, per germline. The CDR3 extends over 16 amino acids. The V end lost 8 bases, the J end lost 7 bases, and 24 bases lay between the germline ends. Written as DNA, the CDR3 is TGTGCCATCCCCACCCTCAGACAGGGACTGAGAAATGAGCAGTTCTTC. Translation: CAIPTLRQGLRNEQFF.

V is TRBV5-1 and J is TRBJ1-1, with a weak D call TRBD1 (5 bases). Trimming shortened V by 4 bases and J by 1 base, and 23 bases separated the two germline ends. Germline values: CDR1 SGHRS, CDR2 YFSETQ. The CDR3 is 18 residues long. The CDR3 is CASSVNPYPGGQNTEAFF. The CDR3 DNA is TGCGCCAGCAGCGTAAACCCTTATCCGGGGGGTCAGAACACTGAAGCTTTCTTT.